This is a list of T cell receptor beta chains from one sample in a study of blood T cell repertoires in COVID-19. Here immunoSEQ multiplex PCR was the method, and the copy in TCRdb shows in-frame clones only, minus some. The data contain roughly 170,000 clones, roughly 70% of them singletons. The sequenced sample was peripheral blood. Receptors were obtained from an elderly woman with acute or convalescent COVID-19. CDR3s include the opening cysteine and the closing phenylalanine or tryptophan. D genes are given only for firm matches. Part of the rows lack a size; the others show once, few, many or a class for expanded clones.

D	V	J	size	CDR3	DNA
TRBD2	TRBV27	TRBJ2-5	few	CASSSTGTSGPRLAQETQYF	TGTGCCAGCAGTTCAACCGGGACTAGCGGGCCTCGGCTTGCCCAAGAGACCCAGTACTTC
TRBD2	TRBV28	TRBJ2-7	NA	CASSRLAGGTYEQYF	TGTGCCAGCAGCCGACTAGCGGGGGGGACCTACGAGCAGTACTTC
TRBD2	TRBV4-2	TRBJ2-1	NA	CASSLGRLASEQFF	TGTGCCAGCAGCCTGGGGAGACTAGCGAGCGAGCAGTTCTTC
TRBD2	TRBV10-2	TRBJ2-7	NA	CASGSSGASSYEQYF	TGCGCCAGCGGGTCTAGCGGGGCGAGCTCCTACGAGCAGTACTTC
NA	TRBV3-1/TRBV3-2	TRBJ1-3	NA	CASSQAGKSSGNTIYF	TGTGCCAGCAGCCAAGCCGGGAAGAGCTCTGGAAACACCATATATTTT
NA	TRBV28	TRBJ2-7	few	CASSLSQIYEQYF	TGTGCCAGCAGTTTATCCCAGATTTACGAGCAGTACTTC
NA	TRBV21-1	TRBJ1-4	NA	CASSKGGEGGEKLFF	TGTGCCAGCAGCAAAGGGGGTGAGGGAGGCGAAAAACTGTTTTTT
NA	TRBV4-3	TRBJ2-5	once	CASSQDEVGVRETQYF	TGCGCCAGCAGCCAAGATGAAGTCGGGGTGCGGGAGACCCAGTACTTC
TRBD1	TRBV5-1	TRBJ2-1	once	CASSLGDRDDNEQFF	TGCGCCAGCAGCTTGGGTGACAGGGACGACAATGAGCAGTTCTTC
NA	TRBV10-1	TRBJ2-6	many	CASSDGSSGANVLTF	TGCGCCAGCAGTGACGGGAGCTCTGGGGCCAACGTCCTGACTTTC
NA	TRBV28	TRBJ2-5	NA	CASSPGVPRGEAQYF	TGTGCCAGCAGCCCGGGAGTGCCCCGTGGCGAGGCCCAGTACTTC
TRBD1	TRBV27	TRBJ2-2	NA	CASRDRPQGAGELFF	TGTGCCAGCAGGGACAGGCCCCAAGGGGCCGGGGAGCTGTTTTTT
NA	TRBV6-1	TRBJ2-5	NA	CASSEGGDWGETQYF	TGTGCCAGCAGTGAAGGAGGGGACTGGGGAGAGACCCAGTACTTC
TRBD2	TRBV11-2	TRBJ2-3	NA	CASSPFLGGRTGTDTQYF	TGTGCCAGCAGCCCCTTCTTGGGCGGGAGAACTGGCACAGATACGCAGTATTTT
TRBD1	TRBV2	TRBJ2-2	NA	CASRSEGASGELFF	TGTGCCAGCAGGTCCGAGGGGGCATCCGGGGAGCTGTTTTTT
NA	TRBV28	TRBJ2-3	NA	CASGPWASSTDTQYF	TGTGCCAGCGGGCCATGGGCCTCTAGCACAGATACGCAGTATTTT
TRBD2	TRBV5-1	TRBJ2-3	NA	CASSRLAGGPREGTQYF	TGCGCCAGCAGCCGACTAGCGGGAGGGCCCCGTGAGGGTACGCAGTATTTT
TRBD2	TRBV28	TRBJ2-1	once	CASTWLGFGGGNSYNEQFF	TGTGCCAGCACCTGGTTGGGCTTTGGGGGGGGTAACTCCTACAATGAGCAGTTCTTC
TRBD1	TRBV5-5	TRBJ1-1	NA	CASTKGTGGSPLLEAFF	TGTGCCAGCACCAAAGGAACAGGGGGATCCCCCCTCCTTGAAGCTTTCTTT
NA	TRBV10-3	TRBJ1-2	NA	CAISVGQGFYGYTF	TGTGCCATCAGTGTTGGGCAGGGGTTCTATGGCTACACCTTC
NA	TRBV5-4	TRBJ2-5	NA	CASSLRSAETQYF	TGTGCCAGCAGCTTGAGAAGCGCGGAGACCCAGTACTTC
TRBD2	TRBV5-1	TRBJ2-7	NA	CASSRGGDFYEQYF	TGCGCCAGCAGCCGCGGGGGGGACTTTTACGAGCAGTACTTC
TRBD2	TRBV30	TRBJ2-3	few	CAWTRGDTDTQYF	TGTGCCTGGACGCGGGGGGATACAGATACGCAGTATTTT
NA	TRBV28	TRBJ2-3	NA	CASSLSQTDTQYF	TGTGCCAGCAGTCTTTCTCAGACAGATACGCAGTATTTT
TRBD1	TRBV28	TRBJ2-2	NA	CASGTRGPSPTGELFF	TGTGCCAGCGGAACTAGGGGGCCGAGTCCTACCGGGGAGCTGTTTTTT